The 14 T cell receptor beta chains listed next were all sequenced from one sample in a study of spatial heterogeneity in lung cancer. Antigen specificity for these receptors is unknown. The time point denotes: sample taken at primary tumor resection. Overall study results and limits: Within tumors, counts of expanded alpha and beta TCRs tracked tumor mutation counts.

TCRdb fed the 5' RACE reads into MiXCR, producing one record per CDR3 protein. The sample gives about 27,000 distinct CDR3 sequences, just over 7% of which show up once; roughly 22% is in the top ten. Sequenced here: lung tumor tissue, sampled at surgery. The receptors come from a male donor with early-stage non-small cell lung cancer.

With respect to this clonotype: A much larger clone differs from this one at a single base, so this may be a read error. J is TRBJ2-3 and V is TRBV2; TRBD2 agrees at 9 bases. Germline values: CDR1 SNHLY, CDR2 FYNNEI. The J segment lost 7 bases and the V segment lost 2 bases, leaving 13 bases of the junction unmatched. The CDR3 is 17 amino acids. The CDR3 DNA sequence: TGTGCCAGCAGTGAAATGGGTAGCGGGGGACCCAGGAATACGCAGTATTTT. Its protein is CASSEMGSGGPRNTQYF.

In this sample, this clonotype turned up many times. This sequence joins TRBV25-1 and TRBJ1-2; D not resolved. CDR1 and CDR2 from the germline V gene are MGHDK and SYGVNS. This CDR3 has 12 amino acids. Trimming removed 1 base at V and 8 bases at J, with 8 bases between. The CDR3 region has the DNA TGTGCCAGCAGTGAATTTCGCAGGGGCTACACCTTC. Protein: CASSEFRRGYTF.

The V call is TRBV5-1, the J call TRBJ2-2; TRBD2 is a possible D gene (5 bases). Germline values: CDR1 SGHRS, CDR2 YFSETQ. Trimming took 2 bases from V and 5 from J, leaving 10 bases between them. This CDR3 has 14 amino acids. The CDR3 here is CASSFAGTTGELFF. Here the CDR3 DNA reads TGCGCCAGCAGCTTTGCGGGCACGACCGGGGAGCTGTTTTTT.

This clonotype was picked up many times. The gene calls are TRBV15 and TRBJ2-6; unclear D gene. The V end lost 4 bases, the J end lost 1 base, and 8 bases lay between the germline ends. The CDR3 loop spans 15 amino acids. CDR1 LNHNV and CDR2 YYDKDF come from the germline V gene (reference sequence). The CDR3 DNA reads TGTGCCACCAGCACCGAAGGATCTGGGGCCAACGTCCTGACTTTC. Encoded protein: CATSTEGSGANVLTF.

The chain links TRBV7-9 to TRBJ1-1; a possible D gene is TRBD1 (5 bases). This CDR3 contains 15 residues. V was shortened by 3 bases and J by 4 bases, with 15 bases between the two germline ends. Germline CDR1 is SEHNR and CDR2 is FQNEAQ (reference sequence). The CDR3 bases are TGTGCCAGCAGCTTGCAGGGCCCCGGGGGCACTGAAGCTTTCTTT. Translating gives CASSLQGPGGTEAFF.

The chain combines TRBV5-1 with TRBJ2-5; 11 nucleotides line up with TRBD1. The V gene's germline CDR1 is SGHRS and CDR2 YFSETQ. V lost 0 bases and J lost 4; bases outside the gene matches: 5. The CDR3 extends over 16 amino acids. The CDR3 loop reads CASSLAPDRGRETQYF. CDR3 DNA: TGCGCCAGCAGCTTGGCGCCGGACAGGGGGCGAGAGACCCAGTACTTC.

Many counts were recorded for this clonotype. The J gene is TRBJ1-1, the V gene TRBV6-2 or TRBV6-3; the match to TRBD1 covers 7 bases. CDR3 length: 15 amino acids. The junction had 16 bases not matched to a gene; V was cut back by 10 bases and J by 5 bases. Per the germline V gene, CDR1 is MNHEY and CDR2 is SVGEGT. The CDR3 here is CATTTPTGDGTEAFF. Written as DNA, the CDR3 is TGTGCCACTACCACTCCTACAGGGGATGGAACTGAAGCTTTCTTT.

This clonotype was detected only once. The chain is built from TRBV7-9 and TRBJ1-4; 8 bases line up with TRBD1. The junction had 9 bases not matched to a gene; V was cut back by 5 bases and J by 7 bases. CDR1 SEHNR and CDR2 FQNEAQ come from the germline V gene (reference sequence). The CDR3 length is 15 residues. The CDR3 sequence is CASSVGQVKSEKLFF. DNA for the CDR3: TGTGCCAGCAGCGTGGGACAGGTCAAATCTGAAAAACTGTTTTTT.

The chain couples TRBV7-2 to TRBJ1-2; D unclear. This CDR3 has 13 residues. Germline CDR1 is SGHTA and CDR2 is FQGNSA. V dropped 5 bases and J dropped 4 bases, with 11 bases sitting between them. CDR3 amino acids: CASSPGLGYGYTF. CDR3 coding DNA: TGTGCCAGCAGCCCTGGGCTCGGCTATGGCTACACCTTC.

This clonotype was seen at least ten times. CDR3 in DNA: TGTGCCAGCAGCCGTCTAGCTGGCACCGGGGAGCTGTTTTTT. Amino acids: CASSRLAGTGELFF. The V call is TRBV12-3 or TRBV12-4, the J call TRBJ2-2; maybe TRBD2 (5 bases). This CDR3 region has 14 residues. V was pared by 6 bases and J by 4 bases, with 12 bases between.

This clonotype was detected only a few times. The chain's CDR3 is CASSLDAGYEQYF. The CDR3 bases are TGTGCCAGCAGTTTGGATGCTGGCTACGAGCAGTACTTC. The chain combines TRBV27 with TRBJ2-7; D is unclear. The germline CDR1 and CDR2 sequences are MNHEY and SMNVEV (reference sequence). Deletions cut 3 bases from V and 3 bases from J, with 9 bases between. CDR3 length: 13 amino acids.

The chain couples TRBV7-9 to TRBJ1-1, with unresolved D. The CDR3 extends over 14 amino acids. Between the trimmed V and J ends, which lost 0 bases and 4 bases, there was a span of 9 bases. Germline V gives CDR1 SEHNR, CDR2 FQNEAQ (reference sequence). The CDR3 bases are TGTGCCAGCAGCTTAGCAGGTCGGGGCACTGAAGCTTTCTTT. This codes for CASSLAGRGTEAFF. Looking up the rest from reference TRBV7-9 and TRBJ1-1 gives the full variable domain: DTGVSQNPRHKITKRGQNVTFRCDPISEHNRLYWYRQTLGQGPEFLTYFQNEAQLEKSRLLSDRFSAERPKGSFSTLEIQRTEQGDSAMYLCASSLAGRGTEAFFGQGTRLTVV.

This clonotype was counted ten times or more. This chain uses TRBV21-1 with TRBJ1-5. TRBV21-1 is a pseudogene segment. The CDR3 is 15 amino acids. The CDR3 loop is CASSKCRVEGQPQHF. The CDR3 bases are TGTGCCAGCAGCAAATGTAGGGTAGAAGGGCAGCCCCAGCATTTT.

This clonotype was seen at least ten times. The CDR3: CASQTGGVGNQPQHF. CDR3 bases: TGTGCCAGCCAGACAGGGGGCGTTGGCAATCAGCCCCAGCATTTT. The chain recombines TRBV28 with TRBJ1-5; 10 positions match TRBD1. J gave up 2 bases and V 8 bases, and 6 bases lay outside the gene matches. The CDR3 runs to 15 residues. In germline, CDR1 is MDHEN, CDR2 SYDVKM.